The 2 T cell receptor beta chains listed next were all sequenced from one sample in a study of early T cells in non-severe SARS-CoV-2 infection. TCRdb reprocessed the 5' RACE reads via MiXCR and lists one record per CDR3 protein. The sample contains approximately 45,000 distinct CDR3 sequences, 7% to 7.5% of which appear only once. Sequencing input: whole blood. The receptor source for this set is an adult who was a healthcare worker with PCR-confirmed SARS-CoV-2 infection or an uninfected control (not recorded which).

This clonotype was seen many times. V and J are TRBV11-2 and TRBJ2-1; D may match TRBD1 or TRBD2 (5 bases each). The V gene's germline CDR1 is SGHAT and CDR2 FQNNGV. This CDR3 contains 16 residues. Trimming removed 5 bases from V and 0 bases from J, with 14 bases in between. This CDR3 is CASSRLGTNSYNEQFF. The CDR3 coding sequence is TGTGCCAGCAGCCGATTAGGGACCAACTCCTACAATGAGCAGTTCTTC.

This clonotype came up many times. V usage is TRBV11-2 and J usage is TRBJ2-2, with TRBD2 matching over 12 bases. The CDR3 is 17 amino acids. The V gene's germline CDR1 is SGHAT and CDR2 FQNNGV. Germline trimming cut 5 bases from V and 7 bases from J; bases unmatched to any gene: 11. The CDR3 reads CASSNIASGGAVGELFF. The CDR3, as DNA: TGTGCCAGCAGCAACATCGCTAGCGGGGGGGCGGTCGGGGAGCTGTTTTTT. Full variable domain (rest looked up from reference TRBV11-2 and TRBJ2-2): EAGVAQSPRYKIIEKRQSVAFWCNPISGHATLYWYQQILGQGPKLLIQFQNNGVVDDSQLPKDRFSAERLKGVDSTLKIQPAKLEDSAVYLCASSNIASGGAVGELFFGEGSRLTVL.